This T cell receptor (beta chain) is from a study of T cell responses to AZD1222 COVID-19 vaccine. Broader study findings: Compared with day 0, the breadth and depth of the Spike-specific TCR repertoire rose significantly after two doses of AZD1222. Nearly half of the spike-specific TCRs reportedly recognize variant regions that carry no mutations. Along spike, vaccine-associated CD4 TCRs were found throughout, with dominance at 160-218 and 743-854.

Of note for this clone: Antigen unknown.

V was shortened by 4 bases and J by 0 bases, with 10 bases between the two germline ends. Germline CDR1 MNHEY, CDR2 SVGAGI. This CDR3 region has 15 residues. Sequencing was performed with immunoSEQ multiplex PCR; in TCRdb, only in-frame clones are kept and a portion is missing. The sample holds tens of thousands of clones, approximately 85% seen once. This material consisted of peripheral blood, taken on day 0 of AZD1222 vaccination. This TCR was sampled from an adult in good health. The V gene is TRBV6-5, the J gene TRBJ1-3; D is uncertain. The CDR3 loop is CASSFGGLSGNTIYF. CDR3 in DNA: TGTGCCAGCAGTTTCGGCGGCCTCTCTGGAAACACCATATATTTT.